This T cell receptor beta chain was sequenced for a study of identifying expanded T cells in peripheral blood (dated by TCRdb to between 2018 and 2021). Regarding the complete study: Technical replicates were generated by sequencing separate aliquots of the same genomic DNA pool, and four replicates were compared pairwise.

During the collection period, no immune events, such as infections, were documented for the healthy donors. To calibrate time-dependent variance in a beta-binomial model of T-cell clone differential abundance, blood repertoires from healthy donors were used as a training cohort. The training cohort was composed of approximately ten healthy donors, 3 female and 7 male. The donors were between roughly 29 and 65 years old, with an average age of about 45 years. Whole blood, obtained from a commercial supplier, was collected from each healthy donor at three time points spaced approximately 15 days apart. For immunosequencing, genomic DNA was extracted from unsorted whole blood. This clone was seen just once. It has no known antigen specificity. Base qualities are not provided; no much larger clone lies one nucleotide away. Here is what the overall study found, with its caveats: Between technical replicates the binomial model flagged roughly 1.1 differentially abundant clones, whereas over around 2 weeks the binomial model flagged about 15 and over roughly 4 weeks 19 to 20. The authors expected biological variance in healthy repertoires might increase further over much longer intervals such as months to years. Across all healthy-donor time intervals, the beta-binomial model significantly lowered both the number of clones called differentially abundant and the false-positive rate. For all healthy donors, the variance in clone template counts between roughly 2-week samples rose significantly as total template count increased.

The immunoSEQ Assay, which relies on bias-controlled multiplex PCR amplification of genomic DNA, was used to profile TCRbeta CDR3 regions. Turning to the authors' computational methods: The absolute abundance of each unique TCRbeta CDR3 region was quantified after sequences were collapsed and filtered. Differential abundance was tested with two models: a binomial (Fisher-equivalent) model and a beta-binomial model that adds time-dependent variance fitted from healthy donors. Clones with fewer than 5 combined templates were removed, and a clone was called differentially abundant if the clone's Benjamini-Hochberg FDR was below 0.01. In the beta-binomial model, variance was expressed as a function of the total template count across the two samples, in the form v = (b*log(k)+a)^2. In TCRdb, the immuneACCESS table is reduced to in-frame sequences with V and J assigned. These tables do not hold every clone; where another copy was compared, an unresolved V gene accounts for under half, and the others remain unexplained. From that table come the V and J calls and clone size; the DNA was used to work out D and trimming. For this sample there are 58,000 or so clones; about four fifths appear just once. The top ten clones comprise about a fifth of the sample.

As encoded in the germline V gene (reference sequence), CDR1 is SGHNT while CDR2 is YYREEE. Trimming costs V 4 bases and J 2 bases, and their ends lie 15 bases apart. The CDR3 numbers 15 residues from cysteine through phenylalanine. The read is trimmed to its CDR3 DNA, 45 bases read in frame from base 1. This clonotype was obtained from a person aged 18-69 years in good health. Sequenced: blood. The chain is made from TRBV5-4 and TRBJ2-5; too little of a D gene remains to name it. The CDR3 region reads CASSTDLYSQETQYF. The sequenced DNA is TGTGCCAGCAGCACCGACCTTTACAGTCAAGAGACCCAGTACTTC.